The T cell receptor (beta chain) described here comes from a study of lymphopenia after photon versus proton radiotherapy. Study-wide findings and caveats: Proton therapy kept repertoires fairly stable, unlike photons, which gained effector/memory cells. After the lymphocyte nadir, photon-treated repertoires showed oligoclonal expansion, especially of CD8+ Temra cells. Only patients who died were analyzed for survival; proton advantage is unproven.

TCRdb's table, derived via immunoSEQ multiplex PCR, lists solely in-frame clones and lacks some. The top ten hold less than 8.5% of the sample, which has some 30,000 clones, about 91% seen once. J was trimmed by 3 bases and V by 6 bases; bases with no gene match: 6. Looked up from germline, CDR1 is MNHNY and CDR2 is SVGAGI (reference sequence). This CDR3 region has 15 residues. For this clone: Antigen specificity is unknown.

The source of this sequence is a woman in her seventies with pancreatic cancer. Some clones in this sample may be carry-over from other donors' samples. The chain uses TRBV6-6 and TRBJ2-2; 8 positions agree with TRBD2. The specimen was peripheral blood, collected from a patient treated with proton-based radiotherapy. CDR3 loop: CASRSGSRDTGELFF. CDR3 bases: TGTGCCAGCAGAAGCGGGAGTCGGGACACCGGGGAGCTGTTTTTT.